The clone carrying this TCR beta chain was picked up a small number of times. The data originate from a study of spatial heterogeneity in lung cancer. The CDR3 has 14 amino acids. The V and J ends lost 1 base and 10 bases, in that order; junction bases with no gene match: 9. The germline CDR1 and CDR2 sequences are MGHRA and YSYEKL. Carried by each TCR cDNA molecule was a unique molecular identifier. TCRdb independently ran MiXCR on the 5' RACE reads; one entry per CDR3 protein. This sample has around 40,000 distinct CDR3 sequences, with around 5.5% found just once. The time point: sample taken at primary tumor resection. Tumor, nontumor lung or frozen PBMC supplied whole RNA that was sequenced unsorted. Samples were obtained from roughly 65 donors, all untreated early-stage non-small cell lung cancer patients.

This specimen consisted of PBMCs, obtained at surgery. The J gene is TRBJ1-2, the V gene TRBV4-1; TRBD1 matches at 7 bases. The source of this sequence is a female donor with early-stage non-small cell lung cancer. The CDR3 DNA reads TGCGCCAGCAGCCAAGCTCGGACAGGCCGCAACTACACCTTC. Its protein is CASSQARTGRNYTF.